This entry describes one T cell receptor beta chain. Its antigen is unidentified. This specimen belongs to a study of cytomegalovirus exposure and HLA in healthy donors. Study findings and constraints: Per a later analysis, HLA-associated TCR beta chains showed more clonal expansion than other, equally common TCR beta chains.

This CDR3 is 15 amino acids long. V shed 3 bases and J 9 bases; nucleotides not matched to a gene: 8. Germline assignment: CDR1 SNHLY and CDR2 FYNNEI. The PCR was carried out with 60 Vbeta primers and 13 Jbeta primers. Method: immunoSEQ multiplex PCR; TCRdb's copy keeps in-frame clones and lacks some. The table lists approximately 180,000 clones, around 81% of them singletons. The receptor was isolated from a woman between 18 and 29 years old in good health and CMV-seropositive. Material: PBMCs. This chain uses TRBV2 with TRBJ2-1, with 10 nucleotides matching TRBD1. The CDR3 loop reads CASSDMGQGSGEQFF. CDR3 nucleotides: TGTGCCAGCAGTGATATGGGACAGGGGAGCGGTGAGCAGTTCTTC.